Reported below is one T cell receptor (beta chain). Primers used in a second PCR of about 7 to 12 cycles were a sample-barcoded 5' primer and a J-beta primer mix. One entry per CDR3 protein results from TCRdb running MiXCR on the 5' RACE reads. The sample has about 630,000 distinct CDR3 sequences; around 21% are singletons. V was cut by 5 bases and J by 4 bases, with 11 bases left in between. The CDR3 covers 14 residues. The data stem from a study of blood T cells in healthy people across ages. The chain joins TRBV12-3 or TRBV12-4 to TRBJ1-4; D not certain. The sequenced sample was blood. This TCR derives from a man between 65 and 85 years old in good health. The CDR3 loop is CASSEGVRNEKLFF. CDR3 DNA sequence: TGTGCCAGCAGTGAGGGAGTCCGTAATGAAAAACTGTTTTTT.